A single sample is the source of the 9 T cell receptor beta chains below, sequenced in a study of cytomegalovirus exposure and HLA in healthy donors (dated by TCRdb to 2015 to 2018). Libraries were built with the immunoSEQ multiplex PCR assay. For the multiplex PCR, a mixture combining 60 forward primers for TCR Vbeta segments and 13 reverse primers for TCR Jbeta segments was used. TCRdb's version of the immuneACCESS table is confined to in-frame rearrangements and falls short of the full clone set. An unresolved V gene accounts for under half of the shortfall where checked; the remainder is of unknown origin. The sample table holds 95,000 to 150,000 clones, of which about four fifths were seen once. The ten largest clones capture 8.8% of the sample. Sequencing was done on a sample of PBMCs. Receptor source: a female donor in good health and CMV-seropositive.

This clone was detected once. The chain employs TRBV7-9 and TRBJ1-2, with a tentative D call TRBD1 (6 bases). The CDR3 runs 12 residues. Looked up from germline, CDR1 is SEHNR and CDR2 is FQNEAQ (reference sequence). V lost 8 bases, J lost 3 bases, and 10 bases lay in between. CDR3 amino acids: CASHREHYGYTF. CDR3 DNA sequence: TGTGCCAGCCACAGGGAGCACTATGGCTACACCTTC.

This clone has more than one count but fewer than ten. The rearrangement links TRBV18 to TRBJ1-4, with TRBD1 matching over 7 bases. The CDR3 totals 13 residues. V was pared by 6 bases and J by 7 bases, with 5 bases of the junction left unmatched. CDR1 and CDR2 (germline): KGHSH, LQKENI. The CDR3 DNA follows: TGTGCCAGCTCCCCTACAGGGGTTGAAAAACTGTTTTTT. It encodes CASSPTGVEKLFF.

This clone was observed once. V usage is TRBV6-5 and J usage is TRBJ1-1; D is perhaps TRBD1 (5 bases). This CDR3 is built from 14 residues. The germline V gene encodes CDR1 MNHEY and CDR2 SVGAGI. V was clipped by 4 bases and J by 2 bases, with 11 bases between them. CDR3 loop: CASSSAGFNTEAFF. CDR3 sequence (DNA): TGTGCCAGCAGTTCGGCAGGGTTTAACACTGAAGCTTTCTTT.

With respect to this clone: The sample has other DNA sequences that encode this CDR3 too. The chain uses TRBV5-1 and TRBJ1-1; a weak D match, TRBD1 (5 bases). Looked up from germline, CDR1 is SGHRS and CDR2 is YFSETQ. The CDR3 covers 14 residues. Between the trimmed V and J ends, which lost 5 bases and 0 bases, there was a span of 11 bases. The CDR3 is CASRREGLNTEAFF. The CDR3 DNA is TGCGCCAGCAGAAGGGAGGGACTGAACACTGAAGCTTTCTTT.

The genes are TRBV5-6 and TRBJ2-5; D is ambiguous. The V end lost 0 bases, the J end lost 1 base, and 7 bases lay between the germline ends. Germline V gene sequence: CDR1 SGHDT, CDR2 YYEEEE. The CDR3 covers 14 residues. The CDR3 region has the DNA TGTGCCAGCAGCTTGGAGCTTCTCCAAGAGACCCAGTACTTC. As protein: CASSLELLQETQYF.

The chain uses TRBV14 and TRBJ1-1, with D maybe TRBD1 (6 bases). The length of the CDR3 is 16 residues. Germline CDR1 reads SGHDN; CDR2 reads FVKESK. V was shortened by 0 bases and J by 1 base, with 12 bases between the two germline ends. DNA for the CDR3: TGTGCCAGCAGCCAAGATCGGGGGGCATCGAACACTGAAGCTTTCTTT. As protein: CASSQDRGASNTEAFF.

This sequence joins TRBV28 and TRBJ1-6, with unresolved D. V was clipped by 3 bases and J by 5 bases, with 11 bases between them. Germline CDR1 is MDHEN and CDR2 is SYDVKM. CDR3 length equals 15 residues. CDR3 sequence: CASSFGQVDNSPLHF. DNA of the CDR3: TGTGCCAGCAGTTTTGGGCAGGTAGATAATTCACCCCTCCACTTT.

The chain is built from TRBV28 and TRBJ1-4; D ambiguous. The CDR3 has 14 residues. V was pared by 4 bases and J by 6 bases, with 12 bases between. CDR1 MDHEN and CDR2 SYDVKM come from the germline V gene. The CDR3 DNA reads TGTGCCAGCAGTTGGGGAGGGAGCGATGAAAAACTGTTTTTT. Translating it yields CASSWGGSDEKLFF.

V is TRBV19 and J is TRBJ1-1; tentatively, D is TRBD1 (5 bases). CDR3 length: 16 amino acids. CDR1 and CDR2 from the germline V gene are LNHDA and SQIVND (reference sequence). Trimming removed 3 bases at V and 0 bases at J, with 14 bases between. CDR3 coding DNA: TGTGCCAGTAGTATGGGGCAGAGTCGATTGAACACTGAAGCTTTCTTT. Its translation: CASSMGQSRLNTEAFF.